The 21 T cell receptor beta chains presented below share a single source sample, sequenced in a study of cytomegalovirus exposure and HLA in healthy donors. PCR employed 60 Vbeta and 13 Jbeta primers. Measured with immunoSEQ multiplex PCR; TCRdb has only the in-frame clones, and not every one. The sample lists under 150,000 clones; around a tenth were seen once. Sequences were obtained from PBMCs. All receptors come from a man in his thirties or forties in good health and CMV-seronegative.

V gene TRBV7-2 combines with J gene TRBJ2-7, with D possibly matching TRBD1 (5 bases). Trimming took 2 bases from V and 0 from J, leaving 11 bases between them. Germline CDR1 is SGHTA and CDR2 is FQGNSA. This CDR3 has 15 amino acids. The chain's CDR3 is CASSLSRGSSYEQYF. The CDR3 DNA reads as TGTGCCAGCAGCTTAAGTAGGGGATCCTCCTACGAGCAGTACTTC.

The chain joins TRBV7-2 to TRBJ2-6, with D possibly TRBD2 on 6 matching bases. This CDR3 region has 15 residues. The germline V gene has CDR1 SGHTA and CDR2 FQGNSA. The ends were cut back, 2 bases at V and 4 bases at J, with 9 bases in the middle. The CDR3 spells CASSLRRGGANVLTF. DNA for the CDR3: TGTGCCAGCAGCTTAAGGCGGGGAGGGGCCAACGTCCTGACTTTC.

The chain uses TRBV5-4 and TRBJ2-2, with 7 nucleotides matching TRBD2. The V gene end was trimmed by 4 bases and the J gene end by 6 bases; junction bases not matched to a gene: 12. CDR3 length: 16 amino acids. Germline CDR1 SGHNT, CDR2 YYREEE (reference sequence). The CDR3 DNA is TGTGCCAGCAGCCCCGCCAGGGAGGGGAGGTCCGGGGAGCTGTTTTTT. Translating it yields CASSPAREGRSGELFF.

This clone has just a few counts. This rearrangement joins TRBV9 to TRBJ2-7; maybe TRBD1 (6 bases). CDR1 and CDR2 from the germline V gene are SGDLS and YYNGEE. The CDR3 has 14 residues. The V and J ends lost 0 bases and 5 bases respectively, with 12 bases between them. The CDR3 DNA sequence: TGTGCCAGCAGCGTAGGAGAAAGGGGGAACGAGCAGTACTTC. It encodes CASSVGERGNEQYF.

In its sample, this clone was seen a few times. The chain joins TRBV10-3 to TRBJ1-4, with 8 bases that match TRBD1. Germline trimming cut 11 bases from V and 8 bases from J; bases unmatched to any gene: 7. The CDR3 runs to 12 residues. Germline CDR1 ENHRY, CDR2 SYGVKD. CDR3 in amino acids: CAVQGAREKLFF. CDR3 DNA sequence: TGTGCCGTCCAGGGGGCGCGGGAAAAACTGTTTTTT.

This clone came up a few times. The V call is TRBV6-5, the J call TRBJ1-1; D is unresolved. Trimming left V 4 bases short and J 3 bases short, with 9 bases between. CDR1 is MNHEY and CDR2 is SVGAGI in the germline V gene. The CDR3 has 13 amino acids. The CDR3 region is CASSSRVYTEAFF. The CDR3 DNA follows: TGTGCCAGCAGTTCCCGGGTGTACACTGAAGCTTTCTTT.

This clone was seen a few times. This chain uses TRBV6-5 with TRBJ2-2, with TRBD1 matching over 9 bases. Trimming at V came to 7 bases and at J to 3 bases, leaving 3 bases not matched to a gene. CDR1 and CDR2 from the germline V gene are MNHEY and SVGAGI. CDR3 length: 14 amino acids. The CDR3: CASKTGGYTGELFF. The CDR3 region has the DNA TGTGCCAGCAAGACAGGGGGGTACACCGGGGAGCTGTTTTTT.

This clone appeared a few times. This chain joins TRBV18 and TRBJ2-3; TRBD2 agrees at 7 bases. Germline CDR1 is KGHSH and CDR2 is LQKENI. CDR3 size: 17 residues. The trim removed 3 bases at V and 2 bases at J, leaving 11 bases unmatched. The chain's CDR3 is CASSPRASGTLTDTQYF. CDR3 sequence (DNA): TGTGCCAGCTCACCCCGGGCAAGCGGGACCCTCACAGATACGCAGTATTTT.

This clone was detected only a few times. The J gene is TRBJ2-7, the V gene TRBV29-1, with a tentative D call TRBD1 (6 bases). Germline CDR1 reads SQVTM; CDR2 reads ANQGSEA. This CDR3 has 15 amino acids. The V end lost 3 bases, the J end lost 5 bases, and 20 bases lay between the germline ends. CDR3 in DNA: TGCAGCGTTGATACGAAGGGGCAGGGGCCTAACGAGCAGTACTTC. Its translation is CSVDTKGQGPNEQYF.

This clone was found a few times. The CDR3, as DNA: TGCGCCAGCAGCCAAGATTCGTCGGTTCAGCCCCAGCATTTT. This gives the protein CASSQDSSVQPQHF. This chain links TRBV4-3 with TRBJ1-5; D ambiguous. The length of the CDR3 is 14 residues. The germline V and J ends were trimmed by 0 bases and 6 bases, with 9 bases remaining between them. Germline CDR1 is LGHNA and CDR2 is YSLEER.

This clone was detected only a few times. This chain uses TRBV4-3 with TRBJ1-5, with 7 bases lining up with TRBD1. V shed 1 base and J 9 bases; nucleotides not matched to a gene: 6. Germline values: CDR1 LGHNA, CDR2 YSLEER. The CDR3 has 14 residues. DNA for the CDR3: TGCGCCAGCAGCCAAGTACAGGGGTCTGGGCCCCAGCATTTT. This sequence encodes CASSQVQGSGPQHF.

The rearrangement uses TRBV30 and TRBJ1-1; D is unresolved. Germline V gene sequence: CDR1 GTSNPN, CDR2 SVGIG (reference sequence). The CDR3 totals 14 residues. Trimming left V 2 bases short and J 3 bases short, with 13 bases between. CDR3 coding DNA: TGTGCCTGGAGTCCCAGGTCAGGTCACACTGAAGCTTTCTTT. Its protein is CAWSPRSGHTEAFF.

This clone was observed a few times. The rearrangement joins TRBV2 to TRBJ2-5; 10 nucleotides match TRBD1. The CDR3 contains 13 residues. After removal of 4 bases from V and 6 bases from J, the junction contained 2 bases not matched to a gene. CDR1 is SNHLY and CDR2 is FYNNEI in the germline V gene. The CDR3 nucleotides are TGTGCCAGCAGTGGGGACAGGGGAAAGACCCAGTACTTC. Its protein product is CASSGDRGKTQYF.

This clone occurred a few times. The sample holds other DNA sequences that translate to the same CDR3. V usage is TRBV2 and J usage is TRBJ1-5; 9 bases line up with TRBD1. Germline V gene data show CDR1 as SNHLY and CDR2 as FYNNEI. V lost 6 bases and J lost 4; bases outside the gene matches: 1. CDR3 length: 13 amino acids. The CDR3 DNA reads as TGTGCCAGCAGCGGGACAGGGAATCAGCCCCAGCATTTT. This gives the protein CASSGTGNQPQHF.

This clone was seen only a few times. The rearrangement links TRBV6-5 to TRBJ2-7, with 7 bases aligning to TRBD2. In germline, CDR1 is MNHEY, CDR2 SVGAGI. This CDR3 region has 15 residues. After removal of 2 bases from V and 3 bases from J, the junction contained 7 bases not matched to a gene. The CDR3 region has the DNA TGTGCCAGCAGTTACGGCAGAGCGGGAAGCTACGAGCAGTACTTC. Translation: CASSYGRAGSYEQYF.

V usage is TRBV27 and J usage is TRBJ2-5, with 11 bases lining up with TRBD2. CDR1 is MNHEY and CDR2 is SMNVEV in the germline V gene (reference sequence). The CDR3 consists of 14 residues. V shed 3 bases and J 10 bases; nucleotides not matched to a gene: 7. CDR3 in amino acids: CASSLTSGEGIQYF. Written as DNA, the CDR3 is TGTGCCAGCAGTTTGACTAGCGGGGAGGGTATCCAGTACTTC.

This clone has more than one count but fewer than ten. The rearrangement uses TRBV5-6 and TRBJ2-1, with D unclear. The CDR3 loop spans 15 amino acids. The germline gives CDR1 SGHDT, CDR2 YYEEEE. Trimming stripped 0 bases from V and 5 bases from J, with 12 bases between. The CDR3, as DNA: TGTGCCAGCAGCTTGGAGTTAGTACCAAACAATGAGCAGTTCTTC. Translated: CASSLELVPNNEQFF.

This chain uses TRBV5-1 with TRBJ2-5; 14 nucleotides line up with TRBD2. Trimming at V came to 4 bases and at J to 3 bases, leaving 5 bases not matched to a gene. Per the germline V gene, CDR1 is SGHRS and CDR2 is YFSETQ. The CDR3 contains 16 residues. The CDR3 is CASSPMTSGGEETQYF. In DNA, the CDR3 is TGCGCCAGCAGCCCGATGACTAGCGGGGGGGAAGAGACCCAGTACTTC. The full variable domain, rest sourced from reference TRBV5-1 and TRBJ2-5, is KAGVTQTPRYLIKTRGQQVTLSCSPISGHRSVSWYQQTPGQGLQFLFEYFSETQRNKGNFPGRFSGRQFSNSRSEMNVSTLELGDSALYLCASSPMTSGGEETQYFGPGTRLLVL.

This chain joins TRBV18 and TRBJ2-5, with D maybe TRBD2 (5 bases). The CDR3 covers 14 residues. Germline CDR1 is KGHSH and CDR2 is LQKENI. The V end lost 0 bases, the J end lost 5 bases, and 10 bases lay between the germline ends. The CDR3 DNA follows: TGTGCCAGCTCACCACCGGGAGAGGGTGAGACCCAGTACTTC. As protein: CASSPPGEGETQYF.

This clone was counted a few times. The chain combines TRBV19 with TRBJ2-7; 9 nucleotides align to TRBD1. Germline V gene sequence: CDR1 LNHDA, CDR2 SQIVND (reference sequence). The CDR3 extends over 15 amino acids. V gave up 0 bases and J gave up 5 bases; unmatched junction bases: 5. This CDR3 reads CASSIEGQGFHEQYF. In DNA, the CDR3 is TGTGCCAGTAGTATAGAGGGACAGGGTTTCCACGAGCAGTACTTC.

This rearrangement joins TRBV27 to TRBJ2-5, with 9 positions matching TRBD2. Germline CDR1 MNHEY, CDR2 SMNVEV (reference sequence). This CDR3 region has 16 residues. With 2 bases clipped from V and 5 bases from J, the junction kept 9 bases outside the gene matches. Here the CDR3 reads CASSLMVAGGPETQYF. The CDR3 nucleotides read TGTGCCAGCAGTTTAATGGTGGCGGGAGGGCCGGAGACCCAGTACTTC.